This TCR beta chain came from a study of OX40 agonist ivuxolimab in advanced cancers. For the wider study: The costimulatory receptor OX40 (CD134) was targeted by ivuxolimab, a fully human IgG2 agonistic monoclonal antibody. Intravenous ivuxolimab was administered to patients every 2 weeks at six dose levels: 0.01, 0.1, 0.3, 1.5, 3 and 10 mg/kg. Peripheral TCRbeta sequencing aimed to test whether ivuxolimab altered TCR sequence diversity and caused clonal T-cell expansion. The paper reports the monotherapy dose-escalation portion (N of about 50 patients) of the phase I ivuxolimab trial. Partial responses occurred in three dose-escalation patients: two with cutaneous melanoma and one with hepatocellular carcinoma. In the dose-escalation cohort, approximately 82% of patients were male, and the mean age was approximately 60 years, with a range of roughly 20 to 80. Of the 52 patients in dose escalation, 19 had hepatocellular carcinoma, some 15 had melanoma, 9 had renal cell carcinoma and 9 had head and neck cancer. Patients were allowed to have had prior anti-PD-1, anti-PD-L1 or anti-CTLA-4 therapy, and approximately 43% of the dose-escalation patients had previously received checkpoint inhibitors.

The CDR3 spans 16 residues, from the cysteine through the phenylalanine. CDR3 DNA only is kept here, 48 bases in frame from base 1. Based on the germline V gene, the CDR1 and CDR2 sequences are SGHTA and FQGNSA. At the junction V is shortened by 5 bases and J by 2 bases, with 19 bases in between. Patients with autoimmune disease history or receiving systemic immunosuppression were excluded from the trial. In every dose cohort, peripheral blood was drawn for TCR sequencing at baseline, cycle 4 day 1, and cycle 7 day 1. Samples came from an open-label, multicenter, first-in-human phase I dose-escalation trial of ivuxolimab. Adults with locally advanced or metastatic melanoma, renal cell, hepatocellular, or head and neck squamous cell carcinoma were enrolled in the trial. Before TCR sequencing, CD4+ and CD8+ T cells were separately sorted from peripheral blood. Beyond this particular receptor, the publication reports: After ivuxolimab, more expanded clones were found on average in CD8+ T cells than in CD4+ T cells. Low levels of normalized T-cell clonal expansion were also seen in some patients who did not respond. Partial responders in the 0.1-3.0 mg/kg groups had among the lowest normalized peripheral clonal expansion, especially among CD8+ T cells. The antigen specificity of the peripheral T cells that underwent clonal expansion was not determined. At doses from 0.1 to 3.0 mg/kg, clonal expansion was seen in both CD4+ and CD8+ blood T cells between baseline and week 6.

A word on this clone: Its antigen remains unidentified. Base qualities were left out, and no much larger clone turns up one base away.

Genomic DNA was extracted from sorted cells for sequencing of the TCRbeta CDR3 region. The immunoSEQ Assay was used to sequence the TCRbeta CDR3 regions. What TCRdb holds here is the immuneACCESS table cut down to in-frame rearrangements. Part of the clones is not present; checked against another copy, under half of the missing clones reflect an unresolved V gene, and the others are unexplained. This sample is represented by nearly 80,000 clones; less than 85% of them were singletons. 0.4% to 0.5% of the sample is held by the ten biggest clonotypes. The receptor comes from an adult with an advanced solid tumor such as melanoma, head and neck, liver or kidney cancer. The chain is encoded by TRBV7-2 joined to TRBJ2-7; the D gene is perhaps TRBD1 or TRBD2, as each covers 6 bases. The sequencing used CD4+ or CD8+ T cells sorted from blood, collected in a trial of the OX40 agonist ivuxolimab. The DNA sequence is as follows: TGTGCCAGCAGCCTCCGTCGGAGGGGGACGACCTACGAGCAGTACTTC. Its protein is CASSLRRRGTTYEQYF.